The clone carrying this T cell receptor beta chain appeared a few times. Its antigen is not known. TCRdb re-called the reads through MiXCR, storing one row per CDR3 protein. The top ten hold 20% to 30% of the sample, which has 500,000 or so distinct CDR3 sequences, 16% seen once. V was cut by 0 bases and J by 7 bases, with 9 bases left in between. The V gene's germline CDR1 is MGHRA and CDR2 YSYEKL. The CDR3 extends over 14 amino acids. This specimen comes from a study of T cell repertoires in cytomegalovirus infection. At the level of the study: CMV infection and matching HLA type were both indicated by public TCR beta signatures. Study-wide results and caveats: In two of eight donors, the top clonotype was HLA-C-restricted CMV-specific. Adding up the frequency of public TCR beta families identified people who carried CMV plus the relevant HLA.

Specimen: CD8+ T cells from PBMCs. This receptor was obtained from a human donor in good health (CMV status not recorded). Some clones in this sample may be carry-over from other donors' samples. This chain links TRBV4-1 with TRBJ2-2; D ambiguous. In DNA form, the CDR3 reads TGCGCCAGCAGCCAAGAGGGCAGCAACGGGGAGCTGTTTTTT. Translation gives CASSQEGSNGELFF.